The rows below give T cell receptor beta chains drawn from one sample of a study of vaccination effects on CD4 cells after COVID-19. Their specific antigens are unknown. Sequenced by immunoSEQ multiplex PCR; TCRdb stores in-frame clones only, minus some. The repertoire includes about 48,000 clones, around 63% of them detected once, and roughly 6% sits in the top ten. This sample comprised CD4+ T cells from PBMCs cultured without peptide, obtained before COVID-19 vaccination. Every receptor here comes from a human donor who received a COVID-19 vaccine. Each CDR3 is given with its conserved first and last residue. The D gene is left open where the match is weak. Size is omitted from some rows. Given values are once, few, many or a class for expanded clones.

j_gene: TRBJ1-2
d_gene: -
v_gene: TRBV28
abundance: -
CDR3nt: TGTGCCAGCAGTCCCCCGGGTCTTCACAATGGCTACACCTTC
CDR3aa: CASSPPGLHNGYTF

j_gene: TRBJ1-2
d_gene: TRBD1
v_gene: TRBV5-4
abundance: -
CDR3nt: TGTGCCAGCAGCTTGACAGGGGGAGCTAACTATGGCTACACCTTC
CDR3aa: CASSLTGGANYGYTF

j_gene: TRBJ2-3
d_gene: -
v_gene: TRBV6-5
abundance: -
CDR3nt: TGTGCCAGCAGCTACGGCTTCACAGATACGCAGTATTTT
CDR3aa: CASSYGFTDTQYF

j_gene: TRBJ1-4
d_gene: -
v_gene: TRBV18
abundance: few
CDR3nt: TGTGCCAGCTCACCAGGAGTTGCAACTAATGAAAAACTGTTTTTT
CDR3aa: CASSPGVATNEKLFF

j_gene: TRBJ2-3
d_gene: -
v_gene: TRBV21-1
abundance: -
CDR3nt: TGTGCCAGCAGCAAAACTCCTGGACTAGCGGGAGTAGGAGATACGCAGTATTTT
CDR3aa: CASSKTPGLAGVGDTQYF

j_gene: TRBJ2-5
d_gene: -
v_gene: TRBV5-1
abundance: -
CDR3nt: TGCGCCAGCAGCTTGGGGACAGACCGCCAAGAGACCCAGTACTTC
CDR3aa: CASSLGTDRQETQYF

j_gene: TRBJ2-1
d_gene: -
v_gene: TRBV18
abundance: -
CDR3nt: TGTGCCAGCTCACTAAGTATCGATGAGCAGTTCTTC
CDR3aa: CASSLSIDEQFF

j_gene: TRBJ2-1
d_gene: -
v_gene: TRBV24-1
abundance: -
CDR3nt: TGTGCCACGGGTCTCCCCTCTGGGACGGGAGAGCAGTTCTTC
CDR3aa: CATGLPSGTGEQFF

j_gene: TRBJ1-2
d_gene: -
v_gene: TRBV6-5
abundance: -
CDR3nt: TGTGCCAGCAGTTCTTTGGGGGCCGGGTATGGCTACACCTTC
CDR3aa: CASSSLGAGYGYTF

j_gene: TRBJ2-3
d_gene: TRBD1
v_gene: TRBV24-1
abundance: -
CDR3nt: TGTGCCACCACCGCCGGGACAGGGGGCGCTAGCACAGATACGCAGTATTTT
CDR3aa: CATTAGTGGASTDTQYF

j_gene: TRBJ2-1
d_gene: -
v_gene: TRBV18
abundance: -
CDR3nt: TGTGCCAGCTCACCGACGGACGGAGCCTACAATGAGCAGTTCTTC
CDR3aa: CASSPTDGAYNEQFF

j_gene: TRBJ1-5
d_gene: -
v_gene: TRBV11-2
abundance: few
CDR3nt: TGTGCCAGCAGCTCCCTTAAGGGGAGCAATCAGCCCCAGCATTTT
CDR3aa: CASSSLKGSNQPQHF

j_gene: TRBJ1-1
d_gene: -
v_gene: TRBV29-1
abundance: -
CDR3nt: TGCAGCGACCATCAGGGCACTGAAGCTTTCTTT
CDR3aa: CSDHQGTEAFF

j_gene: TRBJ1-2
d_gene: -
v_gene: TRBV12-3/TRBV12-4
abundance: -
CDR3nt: TGTGCCAGCACCCTAGGGGTTTTTTATGGCTACACCTTC
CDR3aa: CASTLGVFYGYTF

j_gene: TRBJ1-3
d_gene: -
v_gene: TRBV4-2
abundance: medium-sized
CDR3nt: TGTGCCAGCAGCACACAGGTATCTGGAAACACCATATATTTT
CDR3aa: CASSTQVSGNTIYF

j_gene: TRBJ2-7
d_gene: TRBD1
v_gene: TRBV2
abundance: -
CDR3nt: TGTGCCAGCGCCGGGACAGGAAAATACGAGCAGTACTTC
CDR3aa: CASAGTGKYEQYF

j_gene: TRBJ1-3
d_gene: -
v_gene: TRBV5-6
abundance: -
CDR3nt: TGTGCCAGCAGCTTGGGGGTGGGGGCCGGTAACACCATATATTTT
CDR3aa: CASSLGVGAGNTIYF

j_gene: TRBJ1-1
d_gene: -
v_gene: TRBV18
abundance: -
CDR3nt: TGTGCCAGCTCACCATTGGCAGGCGTCTTGGGCACTGAAGCTTTCTTT
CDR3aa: CASSPLAGVLGTEAFF

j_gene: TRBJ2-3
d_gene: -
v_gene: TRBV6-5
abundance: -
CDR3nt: TGTGCCAGCAGTTTCTCTAGCACAGATACGCAGTATTTT
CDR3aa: CASSFSSTDTQYF

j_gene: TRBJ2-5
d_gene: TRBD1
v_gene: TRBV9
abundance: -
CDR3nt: TGTGCCAGCAGCGCTTGGGACAGGGGCGCCCAAGAGACCCAGTACTTC
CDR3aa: CASSAWDRGAQETQYF

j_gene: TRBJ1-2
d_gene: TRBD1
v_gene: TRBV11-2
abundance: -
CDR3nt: TGTGCCAGCAGCTTAGAGCAGGGGGGAAGTGGCTACACCTTC
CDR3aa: CASSLEQGGSGYTF

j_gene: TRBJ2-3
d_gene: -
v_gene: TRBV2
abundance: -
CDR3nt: TGTGCCAGCAGTGAAGACCGGGTGAGCACAGATACGCAGTATTTT
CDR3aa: CASSEDRVSTDTQYF

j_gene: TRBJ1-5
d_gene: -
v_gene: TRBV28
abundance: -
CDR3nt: TGTGCCAGCAGTGAACCTGATCGAGGCAATCAGCCCCAGCATTTT
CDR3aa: CASSEPDRGNQPQHF

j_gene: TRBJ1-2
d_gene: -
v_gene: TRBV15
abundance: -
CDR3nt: TGTGCCACCAGCAGGCCTAGGGGCAGCGCCACCATGGGTGGCTACACCTTC
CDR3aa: CATSRPRGSATMGGYTF

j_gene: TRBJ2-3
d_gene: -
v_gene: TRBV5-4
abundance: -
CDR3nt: TGTGCCAGCAGCTTGGGGGGACTGGGCACAGATACGCAGTATTTT
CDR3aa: CASSLGGLGTDTQYF

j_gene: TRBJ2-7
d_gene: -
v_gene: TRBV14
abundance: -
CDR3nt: TGTGCCAGCAGCCGCCCGGGACTTACCTACGAGCAGTACTTC
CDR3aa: CASSRPGLTYEQYF

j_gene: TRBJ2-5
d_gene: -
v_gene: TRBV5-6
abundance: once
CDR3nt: TGTGCCAGCAGCTTGGTAGAAGAGACCCAGTACTTC
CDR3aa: CASSLVEETQYF

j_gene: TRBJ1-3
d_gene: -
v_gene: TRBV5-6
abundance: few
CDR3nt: TGTGCCAGCAGCTTGGCCACATTTGAGATATATTTT
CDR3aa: CASSLATFEIYF

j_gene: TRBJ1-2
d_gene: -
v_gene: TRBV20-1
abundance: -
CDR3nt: TGCAGTGCTAGTAAGACACCGAACTATGGCTACACCTTC
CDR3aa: CSASKTPNYGYTF

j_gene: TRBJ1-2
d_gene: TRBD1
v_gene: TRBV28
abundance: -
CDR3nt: TGTGCCAGCACCCGGAACAGGGGGCATGGCTACACCTTC
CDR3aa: CASTRNRGHGYTF

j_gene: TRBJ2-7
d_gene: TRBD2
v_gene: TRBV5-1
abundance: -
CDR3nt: TGCGCCAGCAGCTTGGTGACGGGAGGGCCTGACGAGCAGTACTTC
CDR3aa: CASSLVTGGPDEQYF

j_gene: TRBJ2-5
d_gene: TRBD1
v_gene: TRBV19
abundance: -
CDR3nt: TGTGCCAGTATTCAGGACAGGGTAAAAGAGACCCAGTACTTC
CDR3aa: CASIQDRVKETQYF

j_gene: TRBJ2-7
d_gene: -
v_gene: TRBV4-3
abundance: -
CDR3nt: TGCGCCAGCAGCCCCACACGGACTGGCGGGAACGAGCAGTACTTC
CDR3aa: CASSPTRTGGNEQYF

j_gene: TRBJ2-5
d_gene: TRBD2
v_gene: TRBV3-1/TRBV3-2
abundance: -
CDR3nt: TGTGCCAGCAGCCCCGACTCGGCGGGAGGGGCGGAGACCCAGTACTTC
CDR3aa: CASSPDSAGGAETQYF

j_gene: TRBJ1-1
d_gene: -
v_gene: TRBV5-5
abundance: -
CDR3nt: TGTGCCAGCAGATCCAACTGGGGTGGAGCTTTCTTT
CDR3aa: CASRSNWGGAFF

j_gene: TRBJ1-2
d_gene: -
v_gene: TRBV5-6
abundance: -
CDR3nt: TGTGCCAGCAGCTTCACGGGCCGGGAAGGCTACACCTTC
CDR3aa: CASSFTGREGYTF

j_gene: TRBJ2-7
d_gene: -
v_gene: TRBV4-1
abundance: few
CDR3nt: TGCGCCAGCAGCCAAACGTATACGCTTGAGCAGTACTTC
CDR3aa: CASSQTYTLEQYF

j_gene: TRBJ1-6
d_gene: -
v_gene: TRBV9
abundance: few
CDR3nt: TGTGCCAGCAGCGCCCTGACGGGCGGAGGGAATTCACCCCTCCACTTT
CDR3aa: CASSALTGGGNSPLHF

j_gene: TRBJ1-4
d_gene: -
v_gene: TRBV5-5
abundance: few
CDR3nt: TGTGCCAGCAGCTTGCTGGGCTGGGGGGCTCCTAATGAAAAACTGTTTTTT
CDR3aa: CASSLLGWGAPNEKLFF

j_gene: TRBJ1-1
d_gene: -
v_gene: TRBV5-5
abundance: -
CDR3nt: TGTGCCAGCAGCTTGTCCCAGGGGCGAATTGAAGCTTTCTTT
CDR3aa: CASSLSQGRIEAFF

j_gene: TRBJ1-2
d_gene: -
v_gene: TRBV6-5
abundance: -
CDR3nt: TGTGCCAGCAGTTACAGAGGGCAGGGCCGTAACTATGGCTACACCTTC
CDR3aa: CASSYRGQGRNYGYTF

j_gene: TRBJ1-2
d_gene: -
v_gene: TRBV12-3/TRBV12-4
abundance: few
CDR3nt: TGTGCCAGCAGTTTATCAGCTCTTGTTGGCTACACCTTC
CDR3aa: CASSLSALVGYTF

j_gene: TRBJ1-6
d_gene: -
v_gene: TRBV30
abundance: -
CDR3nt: TGTGCCTGGAGAGTAGGGAAATATAATTCACCCCTCCACTTT
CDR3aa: CAWRVGKYNSPLHF

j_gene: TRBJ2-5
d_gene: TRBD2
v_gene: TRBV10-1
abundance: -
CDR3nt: TGCGCCAGCAGTGAGGGCGGGAGGGCCGGAGAGACCCAGTACTTC
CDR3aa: CASSEGGRAGETQYF